Listed below are T cell receptor beta chains from one sample, sequenced in a study of neurological immune-mediated disorders. TCRdb used MiXCR to reprocess the 5' RACE reads, holding one entry per CDR3 protein. The sample yields more than 25,000 distinct CDR3 sequences, around 10% seen once. Material for sequencing was PBMCs. Every receptor here comes from a woman aged 55 to 70 in good health. Both conserved end residues are part of each CDR3. D genes are given only for firm matches. Clone sizes are shown as how often the clone was seen (once, few, many) or a class if it is expanded.

d_gene: .
abundance: many
v_gene: TRBV3-1
len: 13
j_gene: TRBJ2-3
CDR3aa: CASSLLSVDTQYF
CDR3nt: TGTGCCAGCAGCCTTCTATCGGTAGATACGCAGTATTTT

d_gene: .
abundance: many
v_gene: TRBV20-1
len: 16
j_gene: TRBJ2-2
CDR3aa: CSARLARLGDTWELFF
CDR3nt: TGCAGTGCCCGCCTAGCGAGACTAGGAGACACCTGGGAGCTGTTTTTT

d_gene: .
abundance: many
v_gene: TRBV5-1
len: 16
j_gene: TRBJ1-1
CDR3aa: CASSSRWTSGVTEAFF
CDR3nt: TGCGCCAGCAGCTCCCGGTGGACTTCAGGGGTCACTGAAGCTTTCTTT

d_gene: .
abundance: many
v_gene: TRBV10-3
len: 13
j_gene: TRBJ2-1
CDR3aa: CAIREDKGNEQFF
CDR3nt: TGTGCCATCAGGGAGGACAAAGGCAATGAGCAGTTCTTC

d_gene: .
abundance: many
v_gene: TRBV3-1
len: 13
j_gene: TRBJ1-2
CDR3aa: CASSYLRPYGYTF
CDR3nt: TGTGCCAGCAGCTACCTCAGGCCCTATGGCTACACCTTC

d_gene: .
abundance: many
v_gene: TRBV12-3/TRBV12-4
len: 14
j_gene: TRBJ2-7
CDR3aa: CASSIRDLGHEQYF
CDR3nt: TGTGCCAGCAGTATACGGGACTTGGGCCACGAGCAGTACTTC

d_gene: .
abundance: many
v_gene: TRBV5-6
len: 14
j_gene: TRBJ2-5
CDR3aa: CASSLRQGEETQYF
CDR3nt: TGTGCCAGCAGCTTGAGGCAGGGAGAAGAGACCCAGTACTTC

d_gene: .
abundance: many
v_gene: TRBV10-3
len: 13
j_gene: TRBJ2-3
CDR3aa: CAIADRHTDTQYF
CDR3nt: TGTGCCATAGCGGACAGACACACAGATACGCAGTATTTT

d_gene: TRBD1
abundance: many
v_gene: TRBV7-6
len: 18
j_gene: TRBJ2-6
CDR3aa: CASSQGTDAPSGANVLTF
CDR3nt: TGTGCCAGCAGCCAAGGGACAGACGCCCCCTCTGGGGCCAACGTCCTGACTTTC

d_gene: TRBD1
abundance: many
v_gene: TRBV5-1
len: 16
j_gene: TRBJ1-1
CDR3aa: CASSLGGTVWGTEAFF
CDR3nt: TGCGCCAGCAGCTTGGGGGGGACAGTGTGGGGCACTGAAGCTTTCTTT

d_gene: .
abundance: many
v_gene: TRBV5-1
len: 14
j_gene: TRBJ1-4
CDR3aa: CASRAASGDEKLFF
CDR3nt: TGCGCCAGCAGGGCTGCTTCGGGGGATGAAAAACTGTTTTTT

d_gene: .
abundance: many
v_gene: TRBV5-8
len: 11
j_gene: TRBJ2-5
CDR3aa: CASSFRETQYF
CDR3nt: TGTGCCAGCAGCTTTCGGGAGACCCAGTACTTC

d_gene: TRBD1
abundance: medium-sized
v_gene: TRBV7-9
len: 17
j_gene: TRBJ2-6
CDR3aa: CASSSGTGGSGANVLTF
CDR3nt: TGTGCCAGCAGCTCCGGGACAGGGGGCTCTGGGGCCAACGTCCTGACTTTC

d_gene: .
abundance: many
v_gene: TRBV7-8
len: 14
j_gene: TRBJ1-1
CDR3aa: CASSLGLGTSEAFF
CDR3nt: TGTGCCAGCAGCTTAGGGTTAGGGACATCAGAAGCTTTCTTT

d_gene: .
abundance: many
v_gene: TRBV4-2
len: 15
j_gene: TRBJ1-5
CDR3aa: CASSQDEGQGQPQHF
CDR3nt: TGTGCCAGCAGCCAAGACGAGGGGCAGGGGCAGCCCCAGCATTTT